The next 22 T cell receptor beta chains were all read from a single sample in a study of vaccination effects on CD4 cells after COVID-19. What these receptors recognize is not known. After roughly eleven days in culture, the CD4+ T cells were isolated. Either the BNT162b2 or mRNA-1273 vaccine was given to participants in two doses. Sequencing was performed with immunoSEQ multiplex PCR; in TCRdb, only in-frame clones are kept and a portion is missing. The sample contains about 66,000 clones, around 85% of which appear only once. The sample consisted of CD4+ T cells from PBMCs cultured without peptide, taken after COVID-19 vaccination. Every receptor here comes from a human donor who received a COVID-19 vaccine.

The rearrangement links TRBV10-1 to TRBJ1-1, with D tentatively TRBD1 (5 bases). The CDR3 totals 13 residues. V was cut by 3 bases and J by 3 bases, with 8 bases left in between. Germline-derived CDR1 and CDR2 are WNHNN and SYGVQD (reference sequence). CDR3 DNA: TGCGCCAGCAGTGACTGGGGGGACACTGAAGCTTTCTTT. Its translation is CASSDWGDTEAFF.

CDR3 DNA sequence: TGTGCCAGCAGCAAAACAGGGGCAGGAGATCAGCCCCAGCATTTT. It is translated as CASSKTGAGDQPQHF. V gene TRBV6-5 combines with J gene TRBJ1-5, with 7 bases aligning to TRBD1. The CDR3 length is 15 residues. Trimming removed 6 bases from V and 5 bases from J; junction bases left unmatched: 10. Germline V lookup: CDR1 MNHEY, CDR2 SVGAGI.

This rearrangement joins TRBV6-5 to TRBJ1-4; D is ambiguous. The germline V gene has CDR1 MNHEY and CDR2 SVGAGI. V was clipped by 2 bases and J by 8 bases, with 9 bases between them. The CDR3 runs 13 residues. This CDR3 reads CASSYRVREKLFF. As DNA, the CDR3 is TGTGCCAGCAGTTACAGGGTTCGCGAAAAACTGTTTTTT.

A single count supports this clone. The V and J genes are TRBV6-2 or TRBV6-3 and TRBJ2-5; D remains ambiguous. The CDR3 has 12 residues. Germline loops: CDR1 MNHEY, CDR2 SVGEGT. Deletions cut 6 bases from V and 5 bases from J, with 10 bases between. The CDR3 DNA sequence: TGTGCCAGCAGCCCCGCGCACGAGACCCAGTACTTC. The encoded protein is CASSPAHETQYF.

The chain employs TRBV7-2 and TRBJ2-5; D gene ambiguous. The CDR3 totals 15 residues. Trimming cost V 4 bases and J 5 bases, with 17 bases left between them. Germline assignment: CDR1 SGHTA and CDR2 FQGNSA. The CDR3 region has the DNA TGTGCCAGCAGCTCTAGGAAGCAGGCCCAGGAGACCCAGTACTTC. Translation gives CASSSRKQAQETQYF.

The chain couples TRBV19 to TRBJ1-2; D not resolved. This CDR3 is built from 15 residues. Trimming cost V 3 bases and J 8 bases, with 19 bases left between them. The V gene's germline CDR1 is LNHDA and CDR2 SQIVND (reference sequence). CDR3 protein: CASSIQLTRKEGYTF. CDR3 DNA sequence: TGTGCCAGTAGTATCCAGCTAACCCGAAAGGAAGGCTACACCTTC.

The rearrangement links TRBV5-4 to TRBJ1-2; 8 bases are a match to TRBD1. The CDR3 loop spans 14 amino acids. The ends lost 8 bases at V and 8 bases at J; junction bases unmatched: 14. Germline loops: CDR1 SGHNT, CDR2 YYREEE (reference sequence). CDR3 nucleotide sequence: TGTGCCAGTAACTCAGGGGGCGCAGTATTCGGCTACACCTTC. This gives the protein CASNSGGAVFGYTF.

The chain employs TRBV28 and TRBJ1-1, with TRBD1 matching 8 bases. V was clipped by 6 bases and J by 4 bases; unmatched bases: 10. Germline V lookup: CDR1 MDHEN, CDR2 SYDVKM. The CDR3 runs 15 residues. The CDR3 is CASRASDRGITEAFF. In DNA, the CDR3 is TGTGCCAGCAGGGCCTCCGACAGGGGAATCACTGAAGCTTTCTTT.

The V call is TRBV7-3, the J call TRBJ1-3; D is possibly TRBD1 (6 bases). This CDR3 region has 15 residues. The V end lost 4 bases, the J end lost 4 bases, and 14 bases lay between the germline ends. Germline loops: CDR1 SGHTA, CDR2 FQGTGA. The CDR3 here is CASSSSGTPGNTIYF. The CDR3, as DNA: TGTGCCAGCAGCTCGTCCGGGACACCAGGAAACACCATATATTTT.

This rearrangement joins TRBV19 to TRBJ2-1; 8 nucleotides match TRBD1. CDR3 length: 14 amino acids. Germline V gene data show CDR1 as LNHDA and CDR2 as SQIVND (reference sequence). V shed 1 base and J 9 bases; nucleotides not matched to a gene: 5. The CDR3 spells CASSIGQGAAEQFF. The CDR3 region has the DNA TGTGCCAGTAGTATAGGTCAGGGGGCGGCTGAGCAGTTCTTC.

The chain carries TRBV5-1 and TRBJ1-2; 8 positions agree with TRBD1. The CDR3 is 14 residues long. V lost 0 bases and J lost 4; bases outside the gene matches: 2. The V gene's germline CDR1 is SGHRS and CDR2 YFSETQ. CDR3 DNA sequence: TGCGCCAGCAGCTTGGCGCAGGGGGCCTATGGCTACACCTTC. Translating gives CASSLAQGAYGYTF.

The chain couples TRBV5-8 to TRBJ2-7; D uncertain. Germline CDR1 is SGHTS and CDR2 is YDEGEE. CDR3 length equals 13 residues. V lost 4 bases to trimming and J lost 4 bases, with 12 bases between them. DNA of the CDR3: TGTGCCAGCAGCCGGACGGTGTGGTACGAGCAGTACGTC. Its translation is CASSRTVWYEQYV.

This rearrangement joins TRBV5-1 to TRBJ2-1, with TRBD2 matching 10 bases. Per germline, CDR1 SGHRS and CDR2 YFSETQ. V gave up 3 bases and J gave up 2 bases; unmatched junction bases: 5. The CDR3 consists of 16 residues. The DNA of the CDR3 is TGCGCCAGCAGCTCCGTAGCGGGGGGTACCTACAATGAGCAGTTCTTC. Its protein product is CASSSVAGGTYNEQFF.

This rearrangement joins TRBV7-2 to TRBJ1-1, with unresolved D. Germline CDR1 reads SGHTA; CDR2 reads FQGNSA. V lost 1 base, J lost 1 base, and 4 bases lay in between. This CDR3 has 13 amino acids. Here the CDR3 DNA reads TGTGCCAGCAGCTTAGATCAGAACACTGAAGCTTTCTTT. It yields the protein CASSLDQNTEAFF.

This clone was observed a few times. The rearrangement links TRBV19 to TRBJ1-6; no reliable D call. The CDR3 has 13 amino acids. V was shortened by 5 bases and J by 7 bases, with 9 bases between the two germline ends. The germline gives CDR1 LNHDA, CDR2 SQIVND (reference sequence). The CDR3 reads CASSPAVNSPLHF. In nucleotides, the CDR3 is TGTGCCAGTAGTCCAGCAGTCAATTCACCCCTCCACTTT. Combining the CDR3 with reference TRBV19 and TRBJ1-6 gives the whole variable domain DGGITQSPKYLFRKEGQNVTLSCEQNLNHDAMYWYRQDPGQGLRLIYYSQIVNDFQKGDIAEGYSVSREKKESFPLTVTSAQKNPTAFYLCASSPAVNSPLHFGNGTRLTVT.

This chain links TRBV3-1 (or the pseudogene TRBV3-2) with TRBJ1-6, with D perhaps matching TRBD1 (5 bases). V was clipped by 0 bases and J by 14 bases, with 14 bases between them. The CDR3 sequence is 14 residues long. Germline V CDR1 and CDR2: LGHDT, YNNKEL (reference sequence). CDR3 residues: CASSQEVGPRSLHF. CDR3 DNA sequence: TGTGCCAGCAGCCAAGAGGTGGGGCCGAGATCCCTCCACTTT.

This clone has only a few counts. The rearrangement links TRBV12-3 or TRBV12-4 to TRBJ2-7; unclear D gene. V was cut by 1 base and J by 4 bases, with 8 bases left in between. The CDR3 is 13 amino acids. The CDR3 is CASSLGLRYEQYV. The CDR3 DNA follows: TGTGCCAGCAGTTTAGGCCTTCGGTACGAGCAGTACGTC.

The chain employs TRBV28 and TRBJ1-2, with a tentative D call TRBD1 (6 bases). Per the germline V gene, CDR1 is MDHEN and CDR2 is SYDVKM. Trimming left V 2 bases short and J 8 bases short, with 12 bases between. This CDR3 is 13 amino acids long. The CDR3 loop is CASSLAGQQGYTF. The CDR3 DNA reads as TGTGCCAGCAGTTTAGCCGGACAGCAAGGCTACACCTTC.

The rearrangement uses TRBV7-2 and TRBJ2-3, with a tentative D call TRBD2 (5 bases). The V and J ends lost 3 bases and 4 bases respectively, with 5 bases between them. The CDR3 is 12 residues long. The V gene's germline CDR1 is SGHTA and CDR2 FQGNSA. The CDR3 nucleotides are TGTGCCAGCAGCTTTAGCGCAGATACGCAGTATTTT. Its translation is CASSFSADTQYF. Variable domain in full (rest from reference TRBV7-2 and TRBJ2-3): GAGVSQSPSNKVTEKGKDVELRCDPISGHTALYWYRQSLGQGLEFLIYFQGNSAPDKSGLPSDRFSAERTGGSVSTLTIQRTQQEDSAVYLCASSFSADTQYFGPGTRLTVL.

The V gene is TRBV7-3, the J gene TRBJ2-2, with 7 bases lining up with TRBD1. V lost 5 bases and J lost 4; bases outside the gene matches: 7. The CDR3 length is 15 residues. Germline V gene lookup returns CDR1 SGHTA and CDR2 FQGTGA. DNA of the CDR3: TGTGCCAGCAGCCTCACCCGGGACAGCACCGGGGAGCTGTTTTTT. It specifies CASSLTRDSTGELFF.

This clone has just a few counts. The chain has TRBV9 and TRBJ1-4; D call uncertain. The CDR3 is 14 amino acids. From germline, CDR1 is SGDLS and CDR2 YYNGEE. Trimming shortened V by 0 bases and J by 4 bases, and 7 bases separated the two germline ends. CDR3 sequence reads: CASSVGSLNEKLFF. The DNA for the CDR3 is TGTGCCAGCAGCGTAGGGTCACTTAATGAAAAACTGTTTTTT.

The chain is built from TRBV5-1 and TRBJ1-5; 8 bases are a match to TRBD1. The CDR3 is made up of 13 amino acids. With V trimmed by 5 bases and J by 5 bases, 3 bases remained unmatched. The V gene's germline CDR1 is SGHRS and CDR2 YFSETQ. The CDR3 DNA reads TGCGCCAGCAGTGCGACAGGGGATCAGCCCCAGCATTTT. This sequence encodes CASSATGDQPQHF.